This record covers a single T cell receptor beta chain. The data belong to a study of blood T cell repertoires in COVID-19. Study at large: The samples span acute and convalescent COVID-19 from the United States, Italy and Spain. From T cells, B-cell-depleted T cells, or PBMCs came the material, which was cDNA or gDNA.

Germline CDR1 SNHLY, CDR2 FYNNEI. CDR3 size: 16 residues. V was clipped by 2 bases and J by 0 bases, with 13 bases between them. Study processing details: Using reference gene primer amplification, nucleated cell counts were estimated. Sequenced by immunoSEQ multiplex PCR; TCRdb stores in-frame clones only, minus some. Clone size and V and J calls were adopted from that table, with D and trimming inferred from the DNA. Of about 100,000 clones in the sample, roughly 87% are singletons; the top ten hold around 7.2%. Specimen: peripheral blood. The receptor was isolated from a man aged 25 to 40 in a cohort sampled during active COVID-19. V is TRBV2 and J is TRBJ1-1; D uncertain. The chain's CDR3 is CASSERQVSLNTEAFF. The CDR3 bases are TGTGCCAGCAGTGAAAGGCAGGTCTCCTTGAACACTGAAGCTTTCTTT.